One and the same sample provided the 9 T cell receptor beta chains below, sequenced in a study of blood T cell repertoires in COVID-19. Measured with immunoSEQ multiplex PCR; TCRdb has only the in-frame clones, and not every one. Among roughly 65,000 clones, approximately 94% were seen once, and the ten largest hold 2.9%. Source material: peripheral blood. All receptors derive from a man between 65 and 80 years old with active COVID-19.

The V call is TRBV9, the J call TRBJ2-1, with 14 bases identical to TRBD2. Per the germline V gene, CDR1 is SGDLS and CDR2 is YYNGEE. The V and J ends lost 4 bases and 4 bases, in that order; junction bases with no gene match: 7. The CDR3 has 17 amino acids. In DNA, the CDR3 is TGTGCCAGCAGCCCAAGGACTAGCGGGGGGTTGTACAATGAGCAGTTCTTC. Translation: CASSPRTSGGLYNEQFF.

The chain has TRBV10-3 and TRBJ2-2; TRBD2 might be the D (5 bases). The germline CDR1 and CDR2 sequences are ENHRY and SYGVKD. V was pared by 6 bases and J by 0 bases, with 8 bases between. The CDR3 runs to 14 residues. CDR3 DNA: TGTGCCATCAGGAGGGAGACGAACACCGGGGAGCTGTTTTTT. Translated: CAIRRETNTGELFF.

The V call is TRBV5-4, the J call TRBJ2-1; maybe TRBD2 (6 bases). The CDR3 has 15 amino acids. Trimming took 0 bases from V and 3 from J, leaving 10 bases between them. CDR1 and CDR2 from the germline V gene are SGHNT and YYREEE (reference sequence). The CDR3 loop is CASSLGGEDYNEQFF. For the CDR3, the DNA is TGTGCCAGCAGCTTGGGAGGGGAGGACTACAATGAGCAGTTCTTC.

This chain links TRBV6-1 with TRBJ2-2; the match to TRBD2 covers 12 bases. The junction had 8 bases not matched to a gene; V was cut back by 2 bases and J by 1 base. Looked up from germline, CDR1 is MNHNS and CDR2 is SASEGT. CDR3 size: 19 residues. The CDR3 loop reads CASSEPSGGAGQNTGELFF. CDR3 nucleotide sequence: TGTGCCAGCAGTGAACCTAGCGGGGGGGCCGGTCAGAACACCGGGGAGCTGTTTTTT.

V is TRBV5-5 and J is TRBJ2-7; D uncertain. Per the germline V gene, CDR1 is SGHKS and CDR2 is YYEKEE (reference sequence). Trimming left V 0 bases short and J 1 base short, with 8 bases between. The CDR3 contains 14 residues. CDR3 sequence: CASSLGEVSYEQYV. CDR3 nucleotides: TGTGCCAGCAGCTTGGGTGAGGTATCCTACGAGCAGTACGTC.

The J gene is TRBJ1-6, the V gene TRBV7-9; D gene ambiguous. Germline V CDR1 and CDR2: SEHNR, FQNEAQ (reference sequence). This CDR3 has 13 residues. The V end lost 1 base, the J end lost 6 bases, and 4 bases lay between the germline ends. This CDR3 is CASSLGSNSPLHF. Here the CDR3 DNA reads TGTGCCAGCAGCTTAGGGAGTAATTCACCCCTCCACTTT.

The gene calls are TRBV6-5 and TRBJ1-1; TRBD1 agrees at 10 bases. The CDR3 covers 15 residues. The trim removed 2 bases at V and 6 bases at J, leaving 6 bases unmatched. Germline V gives CDR1 MNHEY, CDR2 SVGAGI. The CDR3 spells CASSYLGQGRAEAFF. CDR3 coding DNA: TGTGCCAGCAGTTACCTGGGACAGGGGAGGGCTGAAGCTTTCTTT.

The chain has TRBV6-4 and TRBJ1-1, with unresolved D. There are 13 residues in the CDR3. The germline V gene encodes CDR1 MRHNA and CDR2 SNTAGT. V was clipped by 5 bases and J by 5 bases, with 12 bases between them. The CDR3 loop reads CASSRESRTEAFF. CDR3 DNA: TGTGCCAGCAGTCGGGAGTCTAGGACTGAAGCTTTCTTT.

The chain is built from TRBV4-3 and TRBJ2-7; 11 positions match TRBD1. The germline V gene has CDR1 LGHNA and CDR2 YSLEER. Germline trimming cut 5 bases from V and 4 bases from J; bases unmatched to any gene: 4. CDR3 size: 14 residues. The CDR3 spells CASSYGQGAYEQYF. For the CDR3, the DNA is TGCGCCAGCAGCTATGGACAGGGGGCATACGAGCAGTACTTC.